The sequence of this T cell receptor beta chain was determined in a study of blood T cell repertoires in COVID-19. Using immunoSEQ multiplex PCR, the repertoire was profiled, and TCRdb retains in-frame clones only, with some absent. The sample has around 190,000 clones, more than 85% seen once; the top ten hold around 1.1%. Germline assignment: CDR1 SGHTA and CDR2 FQGTGA. Trimming removed 6 bases at V and 5 bases at J, with 14 bases between. This CDR3 region has 13 residues. This clone has just one count. The receptor was isolated from a man aged 25 to 40 with acute or convalescent COVID-19. Sample: peripheral blood. V gene TRBV7-3 combines with J gene TRBJ2-7, with D tentatively TRBD2 (6 bases). CDR3 in DNA: TGTGCCAGCAGGATTCGCGGGGAGAACGAGCAGTACTTC. Amino acids: CASRIRGENEQYF.